This T cell receptor beta chain was obtained from a study of T cells in Graves' hyperthyroidism and ophthalmopathy. The study's findings and limits: Blood also held most thyroid clonotypes expanded beyond 0.001.

The CDR3 covers 15 residues. V lost 4 bases, J lost 4 bases, and 10 bases stayed unmatched. Germline CDR1 is SGHNT and CDR2 is YYREEE (reference sequence). The study excluded patients with uncontrolled infection, other autoimmune disease, pregnancy or lactation. In its sample, this clonotype was seen a few times. Antigen specificity is unknown. Authors of the study amplified TCR beta CDR3 regions from RNA transcripts. HTBI primers were the set used in a first-round RT-PCR of the TCR CDR3. TCRdb processed the multiplex PCR reads anew with MiXCR; each CDR3 protein has one entry. Of some 760,000 distinct CDR3 sequences in the sample, around 13% were seen once.

V is TRBV5-4 and J is TRBJ1-1, with 7 bases identical to TRBD1. The sequence derives from a woman aged 18-35 years with Graves' hyperthyroidism. The sequencing sample was made of blood. Here the CDR3 reads CASSPTGVRGTEAFF. CDR3 nucleotides: TGTGCCAGCAGCCCTACAGGGGTTCGGGGCACTGAAGCTTTCTTT.